This TCR beta chain was found in a study of blood T cell repertoires in COVID-19. The V gene lost 3 bases and the J gene lost 4 bases, with 26 bases spanning the gap. CDR1 SGHRS and CDR2 YFSETQ come from the germline V gene. CDR3 length equals 19 residues. Using immunoSEQ multiplex PCR, the repertoire was profiled, and TCRdb retains in-frame clones only, with some absent. The table lists approximately 390,000 clones, roughly 90% of them singletons. This receptor was taken from a man younger than 35 with active or convalescent COVID-19. The sample was peripheral blood. The chain uses TRBV5-1 and TRBJ2-1; TRBD1 might be the D (7 bases). CDR3: CASSSTAASGGPKYNEQFF. The CDR3 nucleotides read TGCGCCAGCAGCTCCACCGCCGCTTCAGGGGGGCCTAAATACAATGAGCAGTTCTTC. Filled out from reference TRBV5-1 and TRBJ2-1, the complete variable domain reads KAGVTQTPRYLIKTRGQQVTLSCSPISGHRSVSWYQQTPGQGLQFLFEYFSETQRNKGNFPGRFSGRQFSNSRSEMNVSTLELGDSALYLCASSSTAASGGPKYNEQFFGPGTRLTVL.